This TCR beta chain was recovered during a study of memory CD4+ T cells and cytomegalovirus serostatus. Study at large: This sample comes from healthy Belgian adults, 9 CMV seropositive, approximately 24 seronegative.

As originally analysed: Out-of-frame sequences were removed, leaving 2 million to 2.5 million distinct TCRbeta sequences. Assay: immunoSEQ multiplex PCR; the TCRdb copy retains only in-frame clones and omits some. The V and J calls and clone size are taken from that table; D and trimming were inferred from the DNA. The profile shows around 84,000 clones, 75% to 90% of them singletons. On this clone: Antigen specificity is unknown.

Overall study results and limits: Suggested: most of the CMV-linked TCR signature lies in CD4+ memory cells.

Single viable CD3+CD4+CD8-CD45RO+ cells were sorted as the memory CD4+ T cells. The germline V and J ends were trimmed by 2 bases and 3 bases, with 13 bases remaining between them. Germline assignment: CDR1 MDHEN and CDR2 SYDVKM. This CDR3 is 15 amino acids long. The chain uses TRBV28 and TRBJ1-1; D ambiguous. The TCR sequence derives from an adult in good health and CMV-seronegative. Specimen: memory CD4+ T cells from blood. The CDR3: CASSLVGNGDTEAFF. The CDR3 DNA sequence: TGTGCCAGCAGTTTAGTGGGAAACGGGGACACTGAAGCTTTCTTT.